The 30 T cell receptor beta chains listed next were all sequenced from one sample in a study of T-cell memory formation after mild COVID-19. A single record per CDR3 protein comes from TCRdb applying MiXCR to the 5' RACE reads. The table lists 250,000 or so distinct CDR3 sequences, more than 15% of them singletons. The sequencing input was PBMCs or a T cell subset sorted from them (not recorded which). These receptors were obtained from a man younger than 30 who had mild COVID-19 (a few samples of this study predate the infection). Cell type and time point are not known.

The gene calls are TRBV20-1 and TRBJ2-1, with 8 bases identical to TRBD2. V shed 0 bases, J shed 4 bases, and the junction held 5 bases outside the gene matches. The CDR3 is 15 residues long. CDR1 is DFQATT, CDR2 SNEGSKA, per germline (reference sequence). Here the CDR3 DNA reads TGCAGTGCTAGAGACCAGCGGGGGCCTTACAATGAGCAGTTCTTC. This sequence encodes CSARDQRGPYNEQFF.

The chain is built from TRBV6-5 and TRBJ2-5, with D perhaps assigned TRBD1 or TRBD2 (6 bases each). Trimming left V 2 bases short and J 2 bases short, with 12 bases between. CDR1 MNHEY and CDR2 SVGAGI come from the germline V gene. The CDR3 runs 15 residues. CDR3 DNA: TGTGCCAGCAGTTACAAGGGGGGTACTCAAGAGACCCAGTACTTC. Its translation: CASSYKGGTQETQYF.

This clonotype was counted a few times. The chain is built from TRBV6-5 and TRBJ2-7; D possibly uses TRBD1 or TRBD2 (5 bases each). The V gene lost 10 bases and the J gene lost 3 bases, with 13 bases spanning the gap. CDR1 MNHEY and CDR2 SVGAGI come from the germline V gene. There are 12 residues in the CDR3. CDR3 DNA sequence: TGTGCCACCCAAATGAGGGGCTACGAGCAGTACTTC. It encodes CATQMRGYEQYF.

In this sample, this clonotype turned up many times. The chain is built from TRBV12-3 or TRBV12-4 and TRBJ2-3, with 12 nucleotides matching TRBD2. The length of the CDR3 is 16 residues. The V segment lost 5 bases and the J segment 4 bases; nucleotides outside the gene matches: 7. The CDR3 here is CASSRTSGTGADTQYF. In DNA, the CDR3 is TGTGCCAGCAGTCGGACTAGCGGGACTGGCGCAGATACGCAGTATTTT.

This chain links TRBV6-2 or TRBV6-3 with TRBJ2-7, with D perhaps being TRBD1 or TRBD2 (5 bases each). Between the trimmed V and J ends, which lost 0 bases and 12 bases, there was a span of 18 bases. Germline CDR1 MNHEY, CDR2 SVGEGT. This CDR3 is built from 14 residues. CDR3 in amino acids: CASSYSTSRDRLYV. The DNA for the CDR3 is TGTGCCAGCAGTTACTCGACGTCCCGGGACCGGCTGTACGTC.

This clonotype has more than one count but fewer than ten. V is TRBV7-2 and J is TRBJ2-1; 12 bases match TRBD2. Germline-derived CDR1 and CDR2 are SGHTA and FQGNSA. The CDR3 runs to 15 residues. The trim removed 10 bases at V and 6 bases at J, leaving 10 bases unmatched. The CDR3 reads CATPKPGLAGNEQFF. The CDR3 DNA is TGTGCCACCCCGAAACCGGGACTAGCGGGCAATGAGCAGTTCTTC.

The chain carries TRBV5-1 and TRBJ1-4; D remains unclear. V was trimmed by 0 bases and J by 2 bases, leaving 11 bases between them. Germline lookup yields CDR1 SGHRS and CDR2 YFSETQ. The CDR3 covers 16 residues. The CDR3 DNA reads TGCGCCAGCAGCTTGGGCGTTAGTCGGACTAATGAAAAACTGTTTTTT. Its protein is CASSLGVSRTNEKLFF.

The V gene is TRBV15, the J gene TRBJ1-1; possibly TRBD1 for D (5 bases). V lost 0 bases, J lost 0 bases, and 11 bases lay in between. CDR1 and CDR2 (germline): LNHNV, YYDKDF (reference sequence). The CDR3 is 16 amino acids. This CDR3 is CATSRDRGGMNTEAFF. The CDR3 coding sequence is TGTGCCACCAGCAGAGATCGTGGGGGGATGAACACTGAAGCTTTCTTT.

This chain joins TRBV12-3 or TRBV12-4 and TRBJ2-2, with 10 positions matching TRBD1. CDR3 size: 15 residues. The J segment lost 3 bases and the V segment lost 6 bases, leaving 4 bases of the junction unmatched. CDR3: CASRRDRGYTGELFF. The CDR3 DNA reads as TGTGCCAGCAGGCGGGACAGGGGTTACACCGGGGAGCTGTTTTTT.

The chain joins TRBV4-2 to TRBJ1-2; 7 nucleotides agree with TRBD1. CDR3 length equals 16 residues. V lost 0 bases to trimming and J lost 4 bases; unmatched junction nucleotides: 8. Germline V CDR1 and CDR2: LGHNA, YNFKEQ. The chain's CDR3 is CASSQELRGPTYGYTF. Here the CDR3 DNA reads TGTGCCAGCAGCCAAGAGCTAAGGGGGCCCACCTATGGCTACACCTTC.

This clonotype was seen a few times. The chain employs TRBV5-1 and TRBJ2-7; no reliable D call. The CDR3 has 14 residues. Germline CDR1 is SGHRS and CDR2 is YFSETQ. The ends were cut back, 5 bases at V and 3 bases at J, with 15 bases in the middle. In DNA, the CDR3 is TGCGCCAGCAGTTCCAAGGAGCGAGTCTACGAGCAGTACGTC. This codes for CASSSKERVYEQYV.

Only a few counts were recorded for this clonotype. The rearrangement links TRBV20-1 to TRBJ1-2; D gene unclear. This CDR3 contains 12 residues. V was clipped by 2 bases and J by 3 bases, with 7 bases between them. Germline V gives CDR1 DFQATT, CDR2 SNEGSKA (reference sequence). This chain's CDR3 is CSARPRDYGYTF. The CDR3 nucleotides are TGCAGTGCTAGACCTAGAGACTATGGCTACACCTTC.

This clonotype showed up just a few times. The V gene is TRBV7-3, the J gene TRBJ2-1, with 9 bases identical to TRBD1. Germline CDR1 reads SGHTA; CDR2 reads FQGTGA. V shed 4 bases and J 7 bases; nucleotides not matched to a gene: 8. The length of the CDR3 is 15 residues. CDR3 in amino acids: CASSSTGQGTNEQFF. CDR3 sequence (DNA): TGTGCCAGCAGCTCCACCGGACAGGGGACGAATGAGCAGTTCTTC.

This clonotype has just a few counts. V usage is TRBV2 and J usage is TRBJ1-2; D gene unclear. The CDR3 has 13 residues. In germline, CDR1 is SNHLY, CDR2 FYNNEI. With 6 bases removed from V and 4 bases from J, the gap between germline ends came to 12 bases. For the CDR3, the DNA is TGTGCCAGCAGGATAGACGATTCCTATGGCTACACCTTC. It encodes CASRIDDSYGYTF.

This clonotype was found a few times. V usage is TRBV5-1 and J usage is TRBJ2-3; 9 bases are a match to TRBD2. The V gene's germline CDR1 is SGHRS and CDR2 YFSETQ. V lost 4 bases and J lost 5; bases outside the gene matches: 8. The CDR3 loop spans 15 amino acids. CDR3 DNA sequence: TGCGCCAGCAGCGGAATAGCGGGAGCCTTAGATACGCAGTATTTT. This encodes CASSGIAGALDTQYF.

This clonotype was picked up a small number of times. The rearrangement links TRBV5-1 to TRBJ2-3; the D is unclear. Germline loops: CDR1 SGHRS, CDR2 YFSETQ. Trimming took 2 bases from V and 6 from J, leaving 7 bases between them. CDR3 length: 12 amino acids. The CDR3 bases are TGCGCCAGCAGCTTTCAATCCGATACGCAGTATTTT. Protein product: CASSFQSDTQYF.

This clonotype was detected a few times. J is TRBJ2-1 and V is TRBV5-1; TRBD2 matches at 10 bases. Losses at the gene ends were 7 bases for V and 6 bases for J; bases not matched to a gene: 10. CDR3 length: 15 residues. Germline CDR1 and CDR2: SGHRS and YFSETQ. The CDR3 region is CASATLAGVFNEQFF. CDR3 sequence (DNA): TGCGCCAGCGCCACCCTAGCGGGGGTCTTCAATGAGCAGTTCTTC.

The chain uses TRBV2 and TRBJ2-5, with 12 bases matching TRBD2. V lost 4 bases and J lost 7; bases outside the gene matches: 1. Per the germline V gene, CDR1 is SNHLY and CDR2 is FYNNEI. The CDR3 totals 13 residues. DNA of the CDR3: TGTGCCAGCAGTGGGGGACTAGCGGGGACCCAGTACTTC. Translated: CASSGGLAGTQYF. Full variable domain (remainder filled in from reference TRBV2 and TRBJ2-5): EPEVTQTPSHQVTQMGQEVILRCVPISNHLYFYWYRQILGQKVEFLVSFYNNEISEKSEIFDDQFSVERPDGSNFTLKIRSTKLEDSAMYFCASSGGLAGTQYFGPGTRLLVL.

This clonotype was picked up a small number of times. The chain has TRBV20-1 and TRBJ2-1; D gene unclear. Germline lookup yields CDR1 DFQATT and CDR2 SNEGSKA (reference sequence). There are 13 residues in the CDR3. Trimming cost V 6 bases and J 4 bases, with 13 bases left between them. In DNA, the CDR3 is TGCAGTGCGCGCCGGGCCCCGTACAATGAGCAGTTCTTC. Protein product: CSARRAPYNEQFF.

This clonotype was counted many times. The chain is built from TRBV5-1 and TRBJ2-5, with D possibly matching TRBD2 (7 bases). Trimming pared 0 bases from V and 3 bases from J, leaving 9 bases between. This CDR3 is 14 amino acids long. CDR1 is SGHRS and CDR2 is YFSETQ in the germline V gene. CDR3 residues: CASSLGGGEETQYF. The CDR3, as DNA: TGCGCCAGCAGCTTGGGGGGGGGCGAAGAGACCCAGTACTTC.

The sample holds many counts of this clonotype. This rearrangement joins TRBV2 to TRBJ2-6; D is ambiguous. Germline loops: CDR1 SNHLY, CDR2 FYNNEI. Trimming cost V 9 bases and J 0 bases, with 9 bases left between them. This CDR3 spans 14 amino acids. The DNA for the CDR3 is TGTGCCAGTAGTTACATCTCTGGGGCCAACGTCCTGACTTTC. Its protein product is CASSYISGANVLTF.

CDR3 sequence reads: CSARGPSSYEQYV. In DNA form, the CDR3 reads TGCAGTGCTAGGGGCCCTAGCTCCTACGAGCAGTACGTC. The V and J genes are TRBV20-1 and TRBJ2-7; D unresolved. CDR1 is DFQATT and CDR2 is SNEGSKA in the germline V gene (reference sequence). V lost 3 bases and J lost 0, with 9 bases in between. CDR3 length: 13 amino acids.

The rearrangement uses TRBV20-1 and TRBJ2-5; the D gene could be TRBD1 or TRBD2 (5 bases each). V lost 1 base and J 1 base, leaving 22 bases between the germline ends. Germline assignment: CDR1 DFQATT and CDR2 SNEGSKA (reference sequence). The length of the CDR3 is 18 residues. CDR3 sequence (DNA): TGCAGTGCTAGAGCTGAGACCGAAACCTGGGGACCCCAAGAGACCCAGTACTTC. The encoded protein is CSARAETETWGPQETQYF.

V and J are TRBV4-3 and TRBJ2-3; 9 nucleotides line up with TRBD1. V gave up 0 bases and J gave up 0 bases; unmatched junction bases: 4. This CDR3 is built from 17 residues. The germline CDR1 and CDR2 sequences are LGHNA and YSLEER. CDR3 amino acids: CASSQEDRGSSTDTQYF. DNA for the CDR3: TGCGCCAGCAGCCAAGAAGACAGGGGGTCTAGCACAGATACGCAGTATTTT.

The chain recombines TRBV7-8 with TRBJ2-2; D may be TRBD2 (5 bases). Trimming stripped 5 bases from V and 3 bases from J, with 13 bases between. The CDR3 consists of 15 residues. The germline V gene has CDR1 SGHVS and CDR2 FQNEAQ. The CDR3 bases are TGTGCCAGCAGCGCTGGCTTAGCGTACACCGGGGAGCTGTTTTTT. Residues: CASSAGLAYTGELFF.

The chain recombines TRBV5-1 with TRBJ2-1, with 7 bases that match TRBD2. Germline assignment: CDR1 SGHRS and CDR2 YFSETQ. This CDR3 region has 19 residues. V was clipped by 6 bases and J by 8 bases; unmatched bases: 26. The CDR3 here is CASTSYPGDGSGVGDEQFF. In DNA, the CDR3 is TGCGCCAGCACGTCGTACCCCGGGGACGGCAGCGGGGTGGGCGATGAGCAGTTCTTC.

This clonotype was detected ten times or more. The chain recombines TRBV10-3 with TRBJ2-7; TRBD2 aligns across 7 bases. This CDR3 has 14 residues. Trimming removed 10 bases from V and 6 bases from J; junction bases left unmatched: 15. Germline CDR1 reads ENHRY; CDR2 reads SYGVKD. For the CDR3, the DNA is TGTGCCACCCTACCGGGGCTCGGCGGGGGCGAGCAGTACTTC. This encodes CATLPGLGGGEQYF.

Comments on this clonotype: The junction and the germline gene differ at one end; a read error may be behind it. J is TRBJ1-2 and V is TRBV7-7; 10 bases match TRBD1. The length of the CDR3 is 15 residues. CDR1 and CDR2 from the germline V gene are SSHAT and FNYEAQ (reference sequence). The CDR3 DNA follows: TGTGCTAGCAGCGCAAGGGACAGGGGAACCTATGGCTACACCTTC. Translated, it gives CASSARDRGTYGYTF.

The V gene is TRBV29-1, the J gene TRBJ2-7, with D possibly being TRBD1 (6 bases). Between the trimmed V and J ends, which lost 7 bases and 6 bases, there was a span of 16 bases. Looked up from germline, CDR1 is SQVTM and CDR2 is ANQGSEA. The CDR3 is made up of 12 amino acids. CDR3 amino acids: CSALQGSGEQYF. The CDR3 DNA is TGCAGCGCCCTTCAGGGGTCGGGCGAGCAGTACTTC.

The rearrangement uses TRBV19 and TRBJ1-5; D gene ambiguous. The CDR3 has 14 amino acids. Germline-derived CDR1 and CDR2 are LNHDA and SQIVND (reference sequence). Deletions cut 7 bases from V and 0 bases from J, with 10 bases between. The CDR3 nucleotides are TGTGCCAGTAAACGGAGGGATAGCAATCAGCCCCAGCATTTT. This translates into CASKRRDSNQPQHF.